Detailed here is one TCR beta chain. Its antigen is currently unknown. PCR employed 60 Vbeta and 13 Jbeta primers. Some clones are missing from TCRdb's copy, which holds only in-frame ones; the method was immunoSEQ multiplex PCR. In the table there are roughly 120,000 clones, about three quarters of which are singletons. The record originates from a study of cytomegalovirus exposure and HLA in healthy donors. Findings and limits, study-wide: Apparent HLA restriction characterized most CMV-associated TCR beta chains in a later analysis. Versus the approximately 700-donor mean, an Asian-associated ancestry cluster reportedly showed fewer N-insertions in a later analysis. V- and J-gene trimming of TCR beta was linked (in a later analysis) to a missense DCLRE1C variant.

V dropped 3 bases and J dropped 1 base, with 12 bases sitting between them. From germline, CDR1 is MNHEY and CDR2 SVGAGI. The CDR3 is 15 amino acids. This rearrangement joins TRBV6-5 to TRBJ2-5, with D maybe TRBD1 (5 bases). Sequencing was done on a sample of PBMCs. The clonotype originates from a woman aged 60-75 years in good health and CMV-seropositive. CDR3 protein: CASSYQGHIQETQYF. In nucleotides, the CDR3 is TGTGCCAGCAGTTATCAAGGACACATCCAAGAGACCCAGTACTTC.